Presented here are 27 T cell receptor beta chains from one specimen sequenced in a study of T-cell reconstitution after alpha-beta-depleted transplantation in children. Library preparation (for TCRbeta) was performed with unique molecular identifiers. From the PCR reads, TCRdb called clonotypes with MiXCR, one entry per CDR3 protein. The sample yields approximately 800,000 distinct CDR3 sequences, 15% to 20% seen once. The sample was PBMCs, mostly from graft donor cells, taken 360 days after TCRalphabeta/CD19-depleted stem cell transplant. Every receptor here comes from a male patient aged 5 to 17 who had a stem cell transplant for acute lymphoblastic leukemia, so the T cells may come from the graft donor.

The rearrangement joins TRBV27 to TRBJ1-2, with a tentative D call TRBD1 (6 bases). The CDR3 consists of 13 residues. Per germline, CDR1 MNHEY and CDR2 SMNVEV (reference sequence). Trimming stripped 6 bases from V and 4 bases from J, with 12 bases between. In DNA, the CDR3 is TGTGCCAGCAGACCCACAGGGATCTATGGCTACACCTTC. Its protein is CASRPTGIYGYTF.

This clonotype was seen more than once but under ten times. The V call is TRBV7-6, the J call TRBJ2-1; D is perhaps TRBD2 (7 bases). The CDR3 runs 22 residues. In germline, CDR1 is SGHVS, CDR2 FNYEAQ. V was pared by 5 bases and J by 5 bases, with 37 bases between. This chain's CDR3 is CASSGAVYPSTSRRGGDNEQFF. The CDR3 bases are TGTGCCAGCAGCGGGGCCGTATACCCTTCGACTAGCAGGAGAGGGGGTGACAATGAGCAGTTCTTC. Full variable domain (missing parts from reference TRBV7-6 and TRBJ2-1): GAGVSQSPRYKVTKRGQDVALRCDPISGHVSLYWYRQALGQGPEFLTYFNYEAQQDKSGLPNDRFSAERPEGSISTLTIQRTEQRDSAMYRCASSGAVYPSTSRRGGDNEQFFGPGTRLTVL.

This clonotype was picked up a small number of times. The CDR3 here is CSANPSGSFYEQYF. The CDR3 DNA reads as TGCAGTGCCAATCCTAGCGGGAGTTTCTACGAGCAGTACTTC. The V gene is TRBV20-1, the J gene TRBJ2-7; 10 bases are shared with TRBD2. V was clipped by 6 bases and J by 3 bases; unmatched bases: 8. Germline assignment: CDR1 DFQATT and CDR2 SNEGSKA (reference sequence). There are 14 residues in the CDR3.

V is TRBV4-1 and J is TRBJ2-7; TRBD1 matches 8 bases. The CDR3 has 17 amino acids. Per the germline V gene, CDR1 is MGHRA and CDR2 is YSYEKL. With 2 bases clipped from V and 2 bases from J, the junction kept 11 bases outside the gene matches. CDR3 loop: CASSQPPRGRPPYEQYF. CDR3 bases: TGCGCCAGCAGCCAACCCCCCAGGGGGCGTCCCCCCTACGAGCAGTACTTC.

The V gene is TRBV11-2, the J gene TRBJ2-5; 9 nucleotides line up with TRBD2. The junction had 3 bases not matched to a gene; V was cut back by 1 base and J by 0 bases. The CDR3 is 16 residues long. The germline V gene has CDR1 SGHAT and CDR2 FQNNGV. The CDR3 region is CASSLGASGDQETQYF. The CDR3 DNA is TGTGCCAGCAGCTTAGGCGCTAGCGGGGACCAAGAGACCCAGTACTTC. The variable domain in full, with the rest retrieved from reference TRBV11-2 and TRBJ2-5, is EAGVAQSPRYKIIEKRQSVAFWCNPISGHATLYWYQQILGQGPKLLIQFQNNGVVDDSQLPKDRFSAERLKGVDSTLKIQPAKLEDSAVYLCASSLGASGDQETQYFGPGTRLLVL.

Here the CDR3 DNA reads TGTGCCTTCAGTACACCGGCTCATAGCGGGGGCCGCTACAATGAGCAGTTCTTC. It encodes CAFSTPAHSGGRYNEQFF. The V gene is TRBV3-1, the J gene TRBJ2-1; 9 bases align to TRBD2. The V gene end was trimmed by 11 bases and the J gene end by 3 bases; junction bases not matched to a gene: 20. The CDR3 totals 18 residues. CDR1 and CDR2 (germline): LGHDT, YNNKEL (reference sequence).

This clonotype was observed a few times. The J gene is TRBJ2-1, the V gene TRBV12-3 or TRBV12-4; 13 nucleotides agree with TRBD2. The CDR3 length is 17 residues. V shed 8 bases, J shed 8 bases, and the junction held 15 bases outside the gene matches. Here the CDR3 reads CASDPGWTSGSRYEQFF. The CDR3 DNA reads as TGTGCCAGCGACCCCGGGTGGACTAGCGGGAGTAGGTATGAGCAGTTCTTC.

The chain links TRBV4-1 to TRBJ2-5, with 7 bases aligning to TRBD1. Germline V lookup: CDR1 MGHRA, CDR2 YSYEKL. V gave up 0 bases and J gave up 4 bases; unmatched junction bases: 11. The CDR3 loop spans 17 amino acids. CDR3 amino acids: CASSQDPVQGQRETQYF. The CDR3 coding sequence is TGCGCCAGCAGCCAAGACCCCGTACAGGGACAGAGAGAGACCCAGTACTTC.

The chain recombines TRBV4-2 with TRBJ2-4, with TRBD2 as a possible D gene (6 bases). V lost 0 bases and J lost 1, with 13 bases in between. The CDR3 length is 17 residues. Germline CDR1 and CDR2: LGHNA and YNFKEQ. The CDR3: CASSQDEGGGAKNIQYF. The CDR3 region has the DNA TGTGCCAGCAGCCAAGACGAGGGAGGTGGGGCCAAAAACATTCAGTACTTC.

The chain joins TRBV12-3 or TRBV12-4 to TRBJ2-4, with TRBD1 identical over 7 bases. CDR3 size: 18 residues. V lost 0 bases and J lost 0; bases outside the gene matches: 8. CDR3 sequence (DNA): TGTGCCAGCAGTTTAGCCAGACAGGGCCTACTAGCCAAAAACATTCAGTACTTC. This sequence encodes CASSLARQGLLAKNIQYF.

This clonotype has a handful of counts. The chain is built from TRBV11-2 and TRBJ2-7, with a tentative D call TRBD2 (8 bases). The CDR3 totals 21 residues. The V gene's germline CDR1 is SGHAT and CDR2 FQNNGV. Between the trimmed V and J ends, which lost 1 base and 1 base, there was a span of 29 bases. Here the CDR3 DNA reads TGTGCCAGCAGCTTAGTAGGGGGCGAGAGGAGACGGGAGGGCCGATCCTACGAGCAGTACTTC. Its translation: CASSLVGGERRREGRSYEQYF.

This clonotype was observed a few times. The gene calls are TRBV29-1 and TRBJ2-7; D might be TRBD2 (5 bases). CDR3 size: 14 residues. The V end was cut by 5 bases, the J end by 2 bases, with 16 bases between. Germline loops: CDR1 SQVTM, CDR2 ANQGSEA. The CDR3 DNA reads TGCAGCGTTCGATCTTCCGGACTTCCCTACGAGCAGTACTTC. This encodes CSVRSSGLPYEQYF.

This clonotype was observed a few times. The chain joins TRBV9 to TRBJ1-1; TRBD1 agrees at 8 bases. Trimming removed 3 bases from V and 0 bases from J; junction bases left unmatched: 4. The CDR3 length is 15 residues. The V gene's germline CDR1 is SGDLS and CDR2 YYNGEE. The CDR3 coding sequence is TGTGCCAGCAGCGCACAGGGGGACCTGAACACTGAAGCTTTCTTT. Residues: CASSAQGDLNTEAFF.

This clonotype was seen repeatedly, ten times or more. The genes are TRBV7-6 and TRBJ2-1; D not resolved. The CDR3 totals 13 residues. V was pared by 5 bases and J by 9 bases, with 14 bases between. The germline V gene has CDR1 SGHVS and CDR2 FNYEAQ. CDR3 nucleotides: TGTGCCAGCAGCCCACACCCTAGGTTTGAGCAGTTCTTC. Encoded protein: CASSPHPRFEQFF.

This clonotype has just a few counts. V usage is TRBV20-1 and J usage is TRBJ2-4; 12 bases are shared with TRBD1. Per germline, CDR1 DFQATT and CDR2 SNEGSKA (reference sequence). The CDR3 runs 16 residues. The V gene end was trimmed by 0 bases and the J gene end by 7 bases; junction bases not matched to a gene: 7. DNA of the CDR3: TGCAGTGCTAGAGATGGGACAGGGGGCGCCTGGAACATTCAGTACTTC. Its translation: CSARDGTGGAWNIQYF.

This clonotype was seen more than once but under ten times. V gene TRBV6-5 combines with J gene TRBJ1-2; 7 bases map to TRBD1. The CDR3 sequence is 17 residues long. Germline V lookup: CDR1 MNHEY, CDR2 SVGAGI. With 0 bases clipped from V and 2 bases from J, the junction kept 9 bases outside the gene matches. The CDR3 sequence is CASSYSGQKPLNYGYTF. The CDR3 nucleotides are TGTGCCAGCAGTTACTCGGGACAGAAGCCTCTAAACTATGGCTACACCTTC.

The J gene is TRBJ2-7, the V gene TRBV18, with 9 bases matching TRBD1. The V gene's germline CDR1 is KGHSH and CDR2 LQKENI. Germline trimming cut 3 bases from V and 0 bases from J; bases unmatched to any gene: 3. The CDR3 runs to 15 residues. This CDR3 reads CASSPPGQGSYEQYV. CDR3 nucleotides: TGTGCCAGCTCACCCCCGGGACAGGGCTCCTACGAGCAGTACGTC.

The chain carries TRBV5-1 and TRBJ1-2, with 7 bases that match TRBD1. Germline V gene sequence: CDR1 SGHRS, CDR2 YFSETQ. V shed 1 base, J shed 5 bases, and the junction held 5 bases outside the gene matches. This CDR3 is built from 14 residues. CDR3 coding DNA: TGCGCCAGCAGCTTGATCGACAGGGCTTATGGCTACACCTTC. Encoded protein: CASSLIDRAYGYTF.

The genes are TRBV9 and TRBJ2-7, with 7 bases fitting TRBD1. Trimming took 0 bases from V and 3 from J; bases not matched to a gene: 3. CDR1 and CDR2 from the germline V gene are SGDLS and YYNGEE. The CDR3 loop spans 14 amino acids. The CDR3 DNA reads as TGTGCCAGCAGCGTAGGTGCAGGGGGCTACGAGCAGTACTTC. Translated: CASSVGAGGYEQYF.

The chain is built from TRBV5-1 and TRBJ1-3, with a tentative D call TRBD1 (6 bases). Germline V gene data show CDR1 as SGHRS and CDR2 as YFSETQ. V was pared by 2 bases and J by 0 bases, with 12 bases between. The CDR3 runs to 16 residues. The chain's CDR3 is CASSFGTGRSGNTIYF. In nucleotides, the CDR3 is TGCGCCAGCAGCTTCGGAACAGGGCGCTCTGGAAACACCATATATTTT.

This clonotype has just a few counts. V is TRBV27 and J is TRBJ2-3; D unresolved. The CDR3 runs 16 residues. In germline, CDR1 is MNHEY, CDR2 SMNVEV (reference sequence). V dropped 5 bases and J dropped 2 bases, with 17 bases sitting between them. The CDR3 here is CASSPPPGRTTDTQYF. CDR3 DNA sequence: TGTGCCAGCAGTCCCCCTCCGGGCAGAACCACAGATACGCAGTATTTT.

This clonotype is a singleton in its sample. V and J are TRBV19 and TRBJ2-2; tentative D call: TRBD2 (5 bases). Germline lookup yields CDR1 LNHDA and CDR2 SQIVND (reference sequence). CDR3 length equals 16 residues. V shed 6 bases and J shed 3 bases, with 17 bases lying between them. This CDR3 is CASRVRAGRYTGELFF. The CDR3 DNA is TGTGCCAGTAGAGTTCGGGCGGGCCGGTACACCGGGGAGCTGTTTTTT.

This chain uses TRBV27 with TRBJ1-5; D is unclear. Trimming stripped 5 bases from V and 8 bases from J, with 16 bases between. Per the germline V gene, CDR1 is MNHEY and CDR2 is SMNVEV (reference sequence). This CDR3 is 14 amino acids long. The CDR3: CASSPDYSQEPQHF. The DNA for the CDR3 is TGTGCCAGCAGTCCAGATTATTCTCAGGAGCCCCAGCATTTT.

This clonotype was counted once. V gene TRBV18 combines with J gene TRBJ1-1; D is uncertain. Per germline, CDR1 KGHSH and CDR2 LQKENI. The CDR3 is made up of 14 amino acids. V gave up 3 bases and J gave up 2 bases, with 10 bases separating them. CDR3 sequence: CASSPNSENTEAFF. The CDR3 region has the DNA TGTGCCAGCTCACCCAATAGTGAAAACACTGAAGCTTTCTTT.

The chain uses TRBV12-3 or TRBV12-4 and TRBJ1-4, with D perhaps matching TRBD1 (6 bases). V was clipped by 6 bases and J by 3 bases, with 14 bases between them. The CDR3 length is 15 residues. The CDR3 protein is CASRKTGTANEKLFF. DNA for the CDR3: TGTGCCAGCAGAAAAACAGGGACGGCTAATGAAAAACTGTTTTTT.

This clonotype was picked up a small number of times. This chain links TRBV4-1 with TRBJ2-1; no reliable D call. Germline V lookup: CDR1 MGHRA, CDR2 YSYEKL. V dropped 2 bases and J dropped 2 bases, with 4 bases sitting between them. The length of the CDR3 is 13 residues. The CDR3 spells CASSQMAYNEQFF. The CDR3 DNA follows: TGCGCCAGCAGCCAAATGGCCTACAATGAGCAGTTCTTC.

V is TRBV7-7 and J is TRBJ2-5, with 9 bases matching TRBD2. Trimming removed 3 bases from V and 5 bases from J; junction bases left unmatched: 7. The germline V gene has CDR1 SSHAT and CDR2 FNYEAQ (reference sequence). The CDR3 is made up of 15 amino acids. The DNA for the CDR3 is TGTGCCAGCAGCTTCCTAGCGGGATCTCGGGAGACCCAGTACTTC. The encoded protein is CASSFLAGSRETQYF.